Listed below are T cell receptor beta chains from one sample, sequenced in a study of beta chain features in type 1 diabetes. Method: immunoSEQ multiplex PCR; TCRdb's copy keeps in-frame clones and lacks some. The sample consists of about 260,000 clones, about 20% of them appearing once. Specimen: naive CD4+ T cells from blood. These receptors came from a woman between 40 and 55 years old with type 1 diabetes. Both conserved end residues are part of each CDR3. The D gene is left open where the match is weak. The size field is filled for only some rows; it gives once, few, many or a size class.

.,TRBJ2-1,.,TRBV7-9,CASSERSEQFF,TGTGCCAGCAGCGAGCGTTCCGAGCAGTTCTTC
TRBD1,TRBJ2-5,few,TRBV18,CASSLDRVRETQYF,TGTGCCAGCTCGCTGGACAGGGTGCGAGAGACCCAGTACTTC
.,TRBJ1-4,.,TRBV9,CASSETTATNEKLFF,TGTGCCAGCAGCGAGACGACTGCAACTAATGAAAAACTGTTTTTT
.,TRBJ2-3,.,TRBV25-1,CATSLRGASTDTQYF,TGTGCCACCAGCTTACGGGGGGCCAGCACAGATACGCAGTATTTT
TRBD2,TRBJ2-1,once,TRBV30,CAWSLREGRNNEQFF,TGTGCCTGGAGCCTCCGGGAGGGCCGGAACAATGAGCAGTTCTTC
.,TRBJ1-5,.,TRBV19,CASEQGIRQPQHF,TGTGCCAGTGAACAGGGAATTCGACAGCCCCAGCATTTT
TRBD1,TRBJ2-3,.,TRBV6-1,CASSGQASNTDTQYF,TGTGCCAGCAGCGGACAGGCCTCGAACACAGATACGCAGTATTTT
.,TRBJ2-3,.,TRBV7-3,CASSLPGTDTQYF,TGTGCCAGCAGCTTACCGGGAACAGATACGCAGTATTTT
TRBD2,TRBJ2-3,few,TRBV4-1,CASSQDGPGGGTQYF,TGCGCCAGCAGCCAAGATGGGCCAGGCGGGGGTACGCAGTATTTT
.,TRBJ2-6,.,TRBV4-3,CASSREQGAGANVLTF,TGCGCCAGCAGCCGAGAACAGGGTGCCGGGGCCAACGTCCTGACTTTC
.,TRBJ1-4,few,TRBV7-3,CASSLTGSYNEKLFF,TGTGCCAGCAGCTTAACGGGCAGCTATAATGAAAAACTGTTTTTT
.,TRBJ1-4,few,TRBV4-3,CASSQDQVTRGKLFF,TGCGCCAGCAGCCAAGATCAGGTCACAAGGGGAAAACTGTTTTTT
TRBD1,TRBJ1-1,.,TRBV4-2,CASSQDEGWTGGESTEAFF,TGTGCCAGCAGCCAAGACGAGGGGTGGACAGGGGGCGAGAGCACTGAAGCTTTCTTT
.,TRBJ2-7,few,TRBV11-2,CASSSGPEQYF,TGTGCCAGCAGCTCAGGGCCCGAGCAGTACTTC
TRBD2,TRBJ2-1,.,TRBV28,CASSSGAGSPMREQFF,TGTGCCAGCAGTTCCGGAGCGGGATCCCCGATGCGTGAGCAGTTCTTC
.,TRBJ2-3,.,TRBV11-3,CASSSGEGTDTQYF,TGTGCCAGCAGCTCGGGAGAGGGCACAGATACGCAGTATTTT
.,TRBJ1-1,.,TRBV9,CASSVRGYTEAFF,TGTGCCAGCAGCGTAAGGGGGTACACTGAAGCTTTCTTT
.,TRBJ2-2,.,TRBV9,CASSRVNTGELFF,TGTGCCAGCTCTCGGGTTAACACCGGGGAGCTGTTTTTT
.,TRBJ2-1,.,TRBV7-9,CASTISDRSNEQFF,TGTGCCAGCACCATAAGTGACAGATCGAATGAGCAGTTCTTC
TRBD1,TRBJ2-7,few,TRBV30,CASADRDDEQYF,TGTGCCTCGGCTGACAGGGACGACGAGCAGTACTTC
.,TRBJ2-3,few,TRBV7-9,CASKAEEDTQYF,TGTGCCAGCAAGGCCGAGGAGGATACGCAGTATTTT
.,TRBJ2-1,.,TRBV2,CASSVEGEQFF,TGTGCCAGCAGTGTAGAGGGTGAGCAGTTCTTC
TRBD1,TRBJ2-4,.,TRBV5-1,CASSTRTGEGNIQYF,TGCGCCAGCAGCACGAGGACAGGGGAAGGAAACATTCAGTACTTC
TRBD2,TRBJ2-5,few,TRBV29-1,CSVGTSGRERETQYF,TGCAGCGTGGGGACTAGCGGGAGGGAGCGAGAGACCCAGTACTTC
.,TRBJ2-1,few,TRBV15,CATSRDRPGGVNEQFF,TGTGCCACCAGCAGAGATCGGCCAGGAGGGGTCAATGAGCAGTTCTTC
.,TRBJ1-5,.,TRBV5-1,CASSLEGEGQPQHF,TGCGCCAGCAGCTTGGAAGGGGAGGGACAGCCCCAGCATTTT
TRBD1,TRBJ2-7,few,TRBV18,CASSPGQGPEQYF,TGTGCCAGCTCACCCGGACAGGGCCCCGAGCAGTACTTC
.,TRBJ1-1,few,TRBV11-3,CASSHRENTEAFF,TGTGCCAGCAGCCACAGGGAGAACACTGAAGCTTTCTTT
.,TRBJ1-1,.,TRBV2,CASSSDWGSREAFF,TGTGCCAGCAGCTCAGATTGGGGCAGCAGGGAAGCTTTCTTT
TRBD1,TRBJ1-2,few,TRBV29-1,CSAIQGADYGYTF,TGCAGCGCGATACAGGGGGCTGACTATGGCTACACCTTC
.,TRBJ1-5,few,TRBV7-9,CASSRQNQPQHF,TGTGCCAGCAGCCGACAGAATCAGCCCCAGCATTTT
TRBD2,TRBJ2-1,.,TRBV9,CASSVLAGGYNEQFF,TGTGCCAGCAGCGTGCTAGCGGGGGGGTACAATGAGCAGTTCTTC
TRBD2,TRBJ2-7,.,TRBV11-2,CASSTFRTSGSYF,TGTGCCAGCAGCACTTTTCGGACTAGCGGGAGTTACTTC
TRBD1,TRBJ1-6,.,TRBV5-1,CASSLGTGDSPLHF,TGCGCCAGCAGCCTGGGGACAGGGGATTCACCCCTCCACTTT
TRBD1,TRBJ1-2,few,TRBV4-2,CASSLHRDRDYGYTF,TGTGCCAGCAGCCTGCACCGGGACAGGGACTATGGCTACACCTTC
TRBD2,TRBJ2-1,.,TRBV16,CASSQSSGIHNEQFF,TGTGCCAGCAGCCAATCTAGCGGGATCCACAATGAGCAGTTCTTC
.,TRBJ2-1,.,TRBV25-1,CASSRYNEQFF,TGTGCCAGCAGCCGTTACAATGAGCAGTTCTTC
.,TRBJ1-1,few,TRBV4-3,CASSQDTRGNTEAFF,TGCGCCAGCAGCCAAGACACCAGGGGAAACACTGAAGCTTTCTTT
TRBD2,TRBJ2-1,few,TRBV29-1,CSVDRRGGTGDEQFF,TGCAGCGTTGACCGGCGGGGGGGGACTGGGGATGAGCAGTTCTTC
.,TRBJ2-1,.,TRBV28,CASSSNEQFF,TGTGCCAGCAGTTCGAATGAGCAGTTCTTC
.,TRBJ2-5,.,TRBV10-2,CASSGERGETQYF,TGCGCCAGCAGTGGGGAGCGAGGGGAGACCCAGTACTTC
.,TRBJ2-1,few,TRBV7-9,CASSLAVGGGDEQFF,TGTGCCAGCAGCTTAGCGGTGGGCGGGGGCGATGAGCAGTTCTTC
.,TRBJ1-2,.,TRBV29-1,CSVEGSGRVEGYTF,TGCAGCGTTGAAGGGTCGGGGAGGGTGGAAGGCTACACCTTC
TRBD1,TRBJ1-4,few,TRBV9,CASSARQGTNEKLFF,TGTGCCAGCAGCGCCCGACAGGGAACTAATGAAAAACTGTTTTTT
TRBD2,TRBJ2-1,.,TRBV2,CASRTSGFNEQFF,TGTGCCAGCCGGACTAGCGGGTTCAATGAGCAGTTCTTC
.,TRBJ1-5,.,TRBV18,CASSPTQDNQPQHF,TGTGCCAGCTCACCAACACAGGACAATCAGCCCCAGCATTTT
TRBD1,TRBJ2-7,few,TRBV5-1,CASSREPGTGGYEQYF,TGCGCCAGCAGCAGGGAACCGGGGACAGGAGGCTACGAGCAGTACTTC